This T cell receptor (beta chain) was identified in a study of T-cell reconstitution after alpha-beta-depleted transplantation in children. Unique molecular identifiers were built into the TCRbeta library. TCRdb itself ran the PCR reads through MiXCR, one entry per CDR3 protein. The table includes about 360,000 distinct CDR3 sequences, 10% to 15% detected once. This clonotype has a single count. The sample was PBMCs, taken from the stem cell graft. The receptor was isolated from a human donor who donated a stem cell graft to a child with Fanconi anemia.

CDR3 loop: CASGEIRHTEAFF. CDR3 coding DNA: TGTGCCAGCGGTGAAATTCGGCACACTGAAGCTTTCTTT. This chain connects TRBV12-3 or TRBV12-4 to TRBJ1-1, with no clear D. Trimming shortened V by 8 bases and J by 3 bases, and 13 bases separated the two germline ends. The CDR3 length is 13 residues.